This T cell receptor beta chain was observed in a study of T cell clonality in common variable immunodeficiency. The data were produced by immunoSEQ multiplex PCR, yet TCRdb's version contains in-frame clones alone and is incomplete. The sample was found to contain about 81,000 clones, and every one recurs. Germline values: CDR1 SSHAT, CDR2 FNYEAQ (reference sequence). This CDR3 has 15 amino acids. Notes on the study in general: CVID patient heterogeneity limited repertoire-clinical complication correlations.

This clone has at least ten counts. Antigen specificity is unknown. One junction end disagrees with the germline gene, perhaps due to a read error. The CDR3 end lies 3 residues beyond the end of the read and is filled in from the germline J gene. The sample taken for sequencing was peripheral blood mononuclear cells. This TCR was sampled from a person aged 18 to 75 in good health. The chain has TRBV7-7 and TRBJ2-5; 11 bases map to TRBD2. CDR3: CASSSTSGSGETQYF. CDR3 bases read: TGTGCTAGCAGCTCTACTAGCGGGAGCGGGGAGACC.